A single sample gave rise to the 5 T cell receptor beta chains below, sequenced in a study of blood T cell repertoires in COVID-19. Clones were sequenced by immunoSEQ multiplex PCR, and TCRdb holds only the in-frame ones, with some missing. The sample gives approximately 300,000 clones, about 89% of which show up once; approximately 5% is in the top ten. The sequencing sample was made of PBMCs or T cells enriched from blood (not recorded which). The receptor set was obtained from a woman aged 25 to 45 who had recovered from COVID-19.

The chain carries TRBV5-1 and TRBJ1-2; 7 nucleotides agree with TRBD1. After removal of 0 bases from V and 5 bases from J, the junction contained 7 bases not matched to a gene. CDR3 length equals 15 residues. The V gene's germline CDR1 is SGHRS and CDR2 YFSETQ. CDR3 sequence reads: CASSLGGGEGYGYTF. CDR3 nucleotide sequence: TGCGCCAGCAGCTTGGGAGGGGGCGAAGGTTATGGCTACACCTTC. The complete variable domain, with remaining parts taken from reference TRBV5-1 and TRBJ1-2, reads KAGVTQTPRYLIKTRGQQVTLSCSPISGHRSVSWYQQTPGQGLQFLFEYFSETQRNKGNFPGRFSGRQFSNSRSEMNVSTLELGDSALYLCASSLGGGEGYGYTFGSGTRLTVV.

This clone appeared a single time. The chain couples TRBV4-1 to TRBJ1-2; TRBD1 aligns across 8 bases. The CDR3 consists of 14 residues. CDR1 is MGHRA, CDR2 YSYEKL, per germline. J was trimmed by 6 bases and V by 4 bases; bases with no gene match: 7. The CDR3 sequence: CASSLSDRVHGYTF. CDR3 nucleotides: TGCGCCAGCAGCCTCTCGGACAGGGTCCATGGCTACACCTTC.

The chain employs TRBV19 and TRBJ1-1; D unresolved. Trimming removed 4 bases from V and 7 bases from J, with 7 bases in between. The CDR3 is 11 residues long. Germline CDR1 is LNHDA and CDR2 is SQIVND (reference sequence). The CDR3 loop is CASSRRREAFF. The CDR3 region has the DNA TGTGCCAGTAGTAGGCGGCGTGAAGCTTTCTTT.

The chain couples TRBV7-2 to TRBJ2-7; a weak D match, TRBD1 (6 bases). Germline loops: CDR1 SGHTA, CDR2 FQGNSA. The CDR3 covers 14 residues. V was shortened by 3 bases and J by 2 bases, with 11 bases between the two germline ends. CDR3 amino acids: CASSFGQTPYEQYF. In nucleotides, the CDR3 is TGTGCCAGCAGCTTTGGACAGACACCCTACGAGCAGTACTTC.

The DNA for the CDR3 is TGCAGCGTTGAAAATTTGCCGCTTTTCAGCGGTGCACCCGATGGCTACACCTTC. Encoded protein: CSVENLPLFSGAPDGYTF. J is TRBJ1-2 and V is TRBV29-1; D gene unclear. This CDR3 has 18 amino acids. Germline V gene lookup returns CDR1 SQVTM and CDR2 ANQGSEA. The V and J ends lost 2 bases and 6 bases respectively, with 28 bases between them.